Included here is one T cell receptor beta chain sequence, with context. This specimen belongs to a study of blood T cells in healthy people across ages. V was cut by 5 bases and J by 4 bases, with 10 bases left in between. Germline V gene lookup returns CDR1 SGHAT and CDR2 FQNNGV. This CDR3 has 13 amino acids. It was with a sample-barcoded 5' primer and a J-beta primer mix that a second PCR of roughly 7 to 12 cycles was run. MiXCR was run by TCRdb on the 5' RACE reads, yielding one entry per CDR3 protein. The data show hundreds of thousands of distinct CDR3 sequences, with roughly 53% seen just once and under 50% held by the top ten.

The V call is TRBV11-2, the J call TRBJ2-3; no firm D call. The source material was blood. The clonotype comes from a man older than 75 in good health. CDR3 coding DNA: TGTGCCAGCAGCCGTAGTATCTCAGATACGCAGTATTTT. It is translated as CASSRSISDTQYF.